This is a list of T cell receptor beta chains from one sample in a study of T-cell memory formation after mild COVID-19. From the 5' RACE reads, TCRdb called clonotypes with MiXCR, one entry per CDR3 protein. The table lists about 210,000 distinct CDR3 sequences, 10% to 13% of them singletons, with around 3.3% in the top ten. Sequenced sample: PBMCs or a T cell subset sorted from them (not recorded which). Receptors were obtained from a man younger than 35 who had mild COVID-19 (a few samples of this study predate the infection). Cell type and time point are not known. Each CDR3 is given with its conserved first and last residue. The order of the fields is V gene, clone size, J gene, D gene, CDR3 DNA, CDR3 protein. A D gene is named only where the DNA matches it firmly. For some rows the clone size is stated as once, few or many, or as a class when expanded; others skip it.

TRBV7-2	few	TRBJ2-5	TRBD1	TGTGCCAGCAGCACCGCGCACGGGACAGGGGTAGAGACCCAGTACTTC	CASSTAHGTGVETQYF
TRBV6-2/TRBV6-3	.	TRBJ2-5	TRBD2	TGTGCCAGCAGGGGGGTAGCGGGCCTCCAAGAGACCCAGTACTTC	CASRGVAGLQETQYF
TRBV11-2	.	TRBJ1-1	TRBD1	TGTGCCAGCAGCTCTGCACCGGGACAGGGAAACACTGAAGCTTTCTTT	CASSSAPGQGNTEAFF
TRBV3-1	few	TRBJ1-6	.	TGTGCCAGCAGCCAAGAACGGGGAAGTTATAATTCACCCCTCCACTTT	CASSQERGSYNSPLHF
TRBV12-3/TRBV12-4	.	TRBJ1-4	.	TGTGCCAGCACCCAAGGTGGGGGCGAAAAACTGTTTTTT	CASTQGGGEKLFF
TRBV6-5	few	TRBJ1-5	TRBD1	TGTGCCAGCAGTATCGGACAGGGGAGCAATCAGCCCCAGCATTTT	CASSIGQGSNQPQHF
TRBV9	few	TRBJ1-2	.	TGTGCCAGCAGCGGTGGGGGCCCTAACTATGGCTACACCTTC	CASSGGGPNYGYTF
TRBV4-1	.	TRBJ2-3	.	TGCGCCAGCAGCCAAGGATACCTAGCGTCTGACACAGATACGCAGTATTTT	CASSQGYLASDTDTQYF
TRBV12-3/TRBV12-4	many	TRBJ1-1	TRBD1	TGTGCCAGCAGTATAGACAGGGGACGTGAAGCTTTCTTT	CASSIDRGREAFF
TRBV4-2	many	TRBJ1-5	.	TGTGCCAGCAGCCAAGGGACAGGCAATCAGCCCCAGCATTTT	CASSQGTGNQPQHF
TRBV7-2	.	TRBJ1-6	.	TGTGCCAGCAGCCCTATGGGGCGGTATTCACCCCTCCACTTT	CASSPMGRYSPLHF
TRBV14	few	TRBJ2-1	TRBD1	TGTGCCAGCAGCCGGGCTAATTGGCAGGGGGACCACAATGAGCAGTTCTTC	CASSRANWQGDHNEQFF
TRBV14	once	TRBJ1-1	TRBD1	TGTGCCAGCAGCCAAGATCTCGGGACAGGAGTGAAAGCTTTCTTT	CASSQDLGTGVKAFF
TRBV7-2	.	TRBJ2-6	.	TGTGCCAGCACCACTCGGGGGCGGGCCCTCAATACTGGGGGGGCCAACGTCCTGACTTTC	CASTTRGRALNTGGANVLTF
TRBV20-1	few	TRBJ1-2	.	TGCAGTGCTAGAGATCAGGGGACTGGCTACACCTTC	CSARDQGTGYTF
TRBV5-1	.	TRBJ1-2	TRBD1	TGCGCCAGCAGCCCCGCCCCCGGACAGGACTACTATGGCTACACCTTC	CASSPAPGQDYYGYTF
TRBV5-6	many	TRBJ1-1	.	TGTGCCAGCAGCCGGGGGAGCACTGAAGCTTTCTTT	CASSRGSTEAFF
TRBV18	few	TRBJ2-7	TRBD1	TGTGCCAGCTCACCACTTAGAACAGGGGGCTACGAGCAGTACTTC	CASSPLRTGGYEQYF
TRBV29-1	few	TRBJ2-3	TRBD2	TGCAGCGGGACTAGCGGAGCGAGCACAGATACGCAGTATTTT	CSGTSGASTDTQYF
TRBV20-1	.	TRBJ1-4	TRBD1	TGCAGTGCTCCGTCCAGGGGGCCTGAAAAACTGTTTTTT	CSAPSRGPEKLFF
TRBV24-1	.	TRBJ2-3	TRBD1	TGTGCCACCAGGGCGACAGGGGACACAGATACGCAGTATTTT	CATRATGDTDTQYF
TRBV12-3/TRBV12-4	few	TRBJ1-5	TRBD1	TGTGCCAGCAGAGGGACAGGGGGCCATCAGCCCCAGCATTTT	CASRGTGGHQPQHF
TRBV7-2	few	TRBJ1-1	.	TGTGCCAGCAGCTTCTCCACGGACTCGAGGACTGAAGCTTTCTTT	CASSFSTDSRTEAFF
TRBV11-3	.	TRBJ2-2	.	TGTGCCAGCAGCTACGGCGGGCGGGCGGAGACCGGGGAGCTGTTTTTT	CASSYGGRAETGELFF
TRBV27	few	TRBJ1-2	TRBD1	TGTGCCAGCAGGGCTACAGGGGGATATGGCTACACCTTC	CASRATGGYGYTF
TRBV5-5	few	TRBJ1-4	TRBD1	TGTGCCAGCAGCTTGCCGACAGGGGGCGGCGAAGAAAAACTGTTTTTT	CASSLPTGGGEEKLFF
TRBV18	.	TRBJ1-1	.	TGTGCCAGCTCACTCGGGGGCAGCATGAACACTGAAGCTTTCTTT	CASSLGGSMNTEAFF
TRBV7-3	many	TRBJ2-2	TRBD1	TGTGCCAGCAGCTTAGGTTTCACAGGGGTTCCCGGGGAGCTGTTTTTT	CASSLGFTGVPGELFF
TRBV28	.	TRBJ1-1	TRBD1	TGTGCCAGCAGTTCGGGACAGGGGGTTTCTGAAGCTTTCTTT	CASSSGQGVSEAFF
TRBV19	.	TRBJ2-2	TRBD1	TGTGCCAGTAATCCTCGGGACAGGGACACCGGGGAGCTGTTTTTT	CASNPRDRDTGELFF
TRBV5-1	many	TRBJ2-2	.	TGCGCCAGCAGCTTGGTCCTGGACGGGCGGGCCACCGGGGAGCTGTTTTTT	CASSLVLDGRATGELFF
TRBV6-6	few	TRBJ2-2	.	TGTGCCACACAATTGACGGAGGCTGGGAACACCGGGGAGCTGTTTTTT	CATQLTEAGNTGELFF
TRBV5-1	many	TRBJ2-5	TRBD2	TGCGCCAGCAGCTTGACTAGCGGGGGGCCCCTGGAGACCCAGTACTTC	CASSLTSGGPLETQYF
TRBV20-1	.	TRBJ1-2	.	TGCAGTGCTAGACGGCAGTCTGGCTACACCTTC	CSARRQSGYTF
TRBV7-2	few	TRBJ2-1	.	TGTGCCAGCAGCTTAGTGTTAGGACGGGGGCGCCCGTACAATGAGCAGTTCTTC	CASSLVLGRGRPYNEQFF
TRBV20-1	few	TRBJ1-5	.	TGCAGTGCTAGGTCCCGTGGGAAGTATCAGCCCCAGCATTTT	CSARSRGKYQPQHF
TRBV6-5	few	TRBJ1-2	TRBD1	TGTGCCAGCAGTTACGGAGCACAGGGGGCAATTGGCTACACCTTC	CASSYGAQGAIGYTF
TRBV4-1	.	TRBJ1-6	.	TGCGCCAGCAGCCAAGGGCCGGGATATAATTCACCCCTCCACTTT	CASSQGPGYNSPLHF
TRBV25-1	.	TRBJ1-2	TRBD1	TGTGCCAGCAGTGTCACAGGGGGCGTCGATGGCTACACCTTC	CASSVTGGVDGYTF
TRBV10-3	many	TRBJ2-3	.	TGTGCCATCCAACTGCAGGGTACTAGCACAGATACGCAGTATTTT	CAIQLQGTSTDTQYF
TRBV5-6	many	TRBJ2-7	.	TGTGCCAGCAGCTTGGAAAGGGGGGCCTACGAGCAGTACTTC	CASSLERGAYEQYF
TRBV5-1	few	TRBJ2-1	.	TGCGCCAGCAGCTTGGGTCGGTCCTCTGCGGCTTTGCAGTTCTTC	CASSLGRSSAALQFF
TRBV30	few	TRBJ2-1	.	TGTGCCTGGAGTACGGGTCCACATGAGCAGTTCTTC	CAWSTGPHEQFF
TRBV7-9	.	TRBJ1-4	.	TGTGCCAGCAGCTTAGGTCGAGGGAATATATTGGAAAAACTGTTTTTT	CASSLGRGNILEKLFF
TRBV7-3	many	TRBJ2-5	TRBD1	TGTGCCAGCAGCCCGACAGGGGCGTCAGAGACCCAGTACTTC	CASSPTGASETQYF
TRBV4-3	.	TRBJ1-2	TRBD1	TGCGCCAGCAGCCAAGATTTGTGGACAGGGGGTTATGGCTACACCTTC	CASSQDLWTGGYGYTF
TRBV5-4	few	TRBJ2-7	.	TGTGCCAGCAGCTTTTTCCCTAGCTCCTACGAGCAGTACTTC	CASSFFPSSYEQYF
TRBV29-1	many	TRBJ2-1	.	TGCAGCGCCAGAAGCTCCTACAATGAGCAGTTCTTC	CSARSSYNEQFF
TRBV29-1	few	TRBJ1-1	.	TGCAGCGCTTACAGGAACACTGAAGCTTTCTTT	CSAYRNTEAFF
TRBV5-1	few	TRBJ2-2	.	TGCGCCAGCAGCTTGGCCGGGGGAGGCACCGGGGAGCTGTTTTTT	CASSLAGGGTGELFF
TRBV5-1	.	TRBJ2-2	.	TGCGCCAGCAGCTTGCTAGGACAGACGAACACCGGGGAGCTGTTTTTT	CASSLLGQTNTGELFF
TRBV12-3/TRBV12-4	few	TRBJ2-5	.	TGTGCCAGCAGTGTAACAGGGTCAGAGACCCAGTACTTC	CASSVTGSETQYF
TRBV13	.	TRBJ2-7	TRBD2	TGTGCCACCAGGACTAGCGGGGGCGCCTACGAGCAGTACTTC	CATRTSGGAYEQYF
TRBV5-1	many	TRBJ2-4	.	TGCGCCAGCAGCTTGAACAGGGCGGAGGGGGACATTCAGTACTTC	CASSLNRAEGDIQYF
TRBV9	few	TRBJ2-5	.	TGTGCCAGCAGCGTAGCCAACTTGGGCCGCGTCGCAGAGACCCAGTACTTC	CASSVANLGRVAETQYF
TRBV12-3/TRBV12-4	.	TRBJ2-3	.	TGTGCCAGCAGCTCCTTCGCAGATACGCAGTATTTT	CASSSFADTQYF
TRBV6-5	.	TRBJ1-1	.	TGTGCCAGCAGCGACGGGACGGTCAGGGGCACTGAAGCTTTCTTT	CASSDGTVRGTEAFF
TRBV7-2	few	TRBJ2-3	TRBD2	TGTGCCAGCAGCTTTAGCGGGCCCCTCACAGATACGCAGTATTTT	CASSFSGPLTDTQYF
TRBV28	few	TRBJ1-5	TRBD1	TGTGCCAGCAGCCCCCAGCCCCGGACAGGGGGATTGGCCCTTACTCAGCCCCAGCATTTT	CASSPQPRTGGLALTQPQHF